This T cell receptor (beta chain) was identified during a study of blood T cell repertoires in COVID-19. About the research overall: Whether acute or convalescent, the COVID-19 samples came from the United States, Italy and Spain. T cells, B-cell-depleted T cells, or PBMCs provided the cDNA or gDNA that served as material.

Trimming stripped 3 bases from V and 4 bases from J, with 7 bases between. CDR3 length: 13 residues. Per the germline V gene, CDR1 is SGHAT and CDR2 is FQNNGV. Clones were read by immunoSEQ multiplex PCR, and TCRdb kept only the in-frame ones, dropping some. This sample has under 80,000 clones, with around 87% found just once. This TCR came from a man aged 70 or older with acute or convalescent COVID-19. Source material: peripheral blood. The V and J genes are TRBV11-2 and TRBJ1-3, with D maybe TRBD1 (5 bases). CDR3 DNA: TGTGCCAGCAGCTTTCAGGGCGGAAACACCATATATTTT. Translation gives CASSFQGGNTIYF.